Presented here are 6 T cell receptor beta chains from one specimen sequenced in a study of cytomegalovirus exposure and HLA in healthy donors. PCR used 60 Vbeta primers and 13 Jbeta primers. Here immunoSEQ multiplex PCR was the method, and the copy in TCRdb shows in-frame clones only, minus some. The sample holds under 100,000 clones, more than 55% seen once. The sample consisted of PBMCs. Source of these receptors: a woman aged 25 to 39 in good health and CMV-seropositive.

This clone has more than one count but fewer than ten. This chain connects TRBV15 to TRBJ1-3; no firm D call. Per the germline V gene, CDR1 is LNHNV and CDR2 is YYDKDF (reference sequence). This CDR3 comprises 15 residues. Trimming removed 1 base from V and 0 bases from J, with 7 bases in between. Here the CDR3 reads CATSRVAYSGNTIYF. For the CDR3, the DNA is TGTGCCACCAGCAGAGTGGCTTACTCTGGAAACACCATATATTTT.

The chain has TRBV27 and TRBJ2-7; 8 nucleotides align to TRBD2. V was clipped by 3 bases and J by 5 bases; unmatched bases: 6. Germline CDR1 MNHEY, CDR2 SMNVEV (reference sequence). The CDR3 loop spans 14 amino acids. The CDR3 loop reads CASSFAGGVNEQYF. CDR3 in DNA: TGTGCCAGCAGTTTTGCGGGGGGTGTCAACGAGCAGTACTTC.

In its sample, this clone was seen once. The V call is TRBV27, the J call TRBJ1-2, with D possibly being TRBD1 (6 bases). There are 14 residues in the CDR3. V was shortened by 6 bases and J by 8 bases, with 19 bases between the two germline ends. Per the germline V gene, CDR1 is MNHEY and CDR2 is SMNVEV (reference sequence). This chain's CDR3 is CASRLLNSGEGYTF. CDR3 DNA sequence: TGTGCCAGCAGACTGCTTAACTCAGGGGAGGGCTACACCTTC.

About this clone: This sample includes further DNA sequences coding for the same CDR3. This sequence joins TRBV18 and TRBJ2-7; perhaps TRBD1 as D (6 bases). Germline values: CDR1 KGHSH, CDR2 LQKENI. This CDR3 has 13 residues. Trimming pared 4 bases from V and 1 base from J, leaving 8 bases between. DNA of the CDR3: TGTGCCAGCTCACAAACAGGGTCCTACGAGCAGTACTTC. Protein sequence: CASSQTGSYEQYF.

This clone has just a few counts. The CDR3 nucleotides read TGTGCCAGCAGCTCATCAGATACGCAGTATTTT. It yields the protein CASSSSDTQYF. V gene TRBV7-8 combines with J gene TRBJ2-3; D not certain. This CDR3 is built from 11 residues. V was cut by 4 bases and J by 4 bases, with 3 bases left in between. Looked up from germline, CDR1 is SGHVS and CDR2 is FQNEAQ. The full variable domain, with the rest looked up from reference TRBV7-8 and TRBJ2-3, is GAGVSQSPRYKVAKRGQDVALRCDPISGHVSLFWYQQALGQGPEFLTYFQNEAQLDKSGLPSDRFFAERPEGSVSTLKIQRTQQEDSAVYLCASSSSDTQYFGPGTRLTVL.

This clone was seen more than once but under ten times. The chain recombines TRBV4-1 with TRBJ2-2; 9 bases are shared with TRBD2. Trimming cost V 6 bases and J 2 bases; bases outside gene matches: 4. Germline V gene data show CDR1 as MGHRA and CDR2 as YSYEKL. The CDR3 is made up of 15 amino acids. CDR3 amino acids: CASSVAGENTGELFF. CDR3 nucleotides: TGCGCCAGCAGTGTAGCGGGGGAAAACACCGGGGAGCTGTTTTTT.